The 26 T cell receptor beta chains listed next were all sequenced from one sample in a study of blood T cell repertoires in COVID-19. Profiled with immunoSEQ multiplex PCR; TCRdb holds only in-frame clones, not every one. The data contain approximately 93,000 clones, 88% of them seen just once; the ten biggest clones take up around 2.1%. The specimen sequenced was peripheral blood. All receptors come from a man aged 45-60 years with COVID-19, enrolled during active disease.

This clone was seen a few times. The rearrangement links TRBV28 to TRBJ2-7, with 8 nucleotides matching TRBD2. The CDR3 runs to 13 residues. Trimming took 7 bases from V and 2 from J; bases not matched to a gene: 4. In germline, CDR1 is MDHEN, CDR2 SYDVKM. CDR3 DNA sequence: TGTGCCAGCATCCAGCGGGGGCCCTACGAGCAGTACTTC. Residues: CASIQRGPYEQYF.

This rearrangement joins TRBV7-2 to TRBJ2-1; 7 bases match TRBD2. The CDR3 runs 16 residues. Germline CDR1 SGHTA, CDR2 FQGNSA. V lost 2 bases, J lost 2 bases, and 6 bases stayed unmatched. The DNA for the CDR3 is TGTGCCAGCAGCTTAAATCGAGCGGGAACCTACAATGAGCAGTTCTTC. Protein product: CASSLNRAGTYNEQFF.

The chain links TRBV3-1 (or the pseudogene TRBV3-2) to TRBJ1-6, with 8 nucleotides matching TRBD1. The V gene's germline CDR1 is LGHDT and CDR2 YNNKEL (reference sequence). This CDR3 has 14 amino acids. The J segment lost 6 bases and the V segment lost 6 bases, leaving 4 bases of the junction unmatched. In nucleotides, the CDR3 is TGTGCCAGCAGTCTGGACAGGGTTAATTCACCCCTCCACTTT. Its protein product is CASSLDRVNSPLHF.

In DNA form, the CDR3 reads TGTGCCAGCAGCTTAGCCGGGACTGCCTGGGGCGGCTACACCTTC. Encoded protein: CASSLAGTAWGGYTF. The V and J genes are TRBV5-4 and TRBJ1-2, with a tentative D call TRBD1 (5 bases). V shed 2 bases and J shed 8 bases, with 19 bases lying between them. Germline lookup yields CDR1 SGHNT and CDR2 YYREEE (reference sequence). The CDR3 consists of 15 residues.

The rearrangement links TRBV28 to TRBJ1-3; 12 bases line up with TRBD1. CDR3 length: 17 amino acids. J lost 3 bases, V lost 6 bases, and 9 bases had no gene match. Germline CDR1 is MDHEN and CDR2 is SYDVKM. CDR3 loop: CASRRRDRGLSGNTIYF. In DNA, the CDR3 is TGTGCCAGCAGGAGGCGGGACAGGGGGCTAAGTGGAAACACCATATATTTT.

V gene TRBV2 combines with J gene TRBJ1-5; TRBD1 agrees at 7 bases. V was pared by 7 bases and J by 1 base, with 4 bases of the junction left unmatched. This CDR3 has 14 residues. CDR1 SNHLY and CDR2 FYNNEI come from the germline V gene. CDR3 amino acids: CASTETGSNQPQHF. The DNA for the CDR3 is TGTGCCAGCACTGAGACAGGGAGCAATCAGCCCCAGCATTTT.

The CDR3 nucleotides are TGTGCCAGCAGCCAAGACAATGGAGGCAAGGGCAGGAGAACTGAAGCTTTCTTT. Translated, it gives CASSQDNGGKGRRTEAFF. J is TRBJ1-1 and V is TRBV3-1 (or the pseudogene TRBV3-2); D gene ambiguous. V lost 0 bases and J 5 bases, leaving 22 bases between the germline ends. From germline, CDR1 is LGHDT and CDR2 YNNKEL (reference sequence). The CDR3 loop spans 18 amino acids.

CDR3 region: CASSLFIMGGPDNEQFF. The DNA for the CDR3 is TGTGCCAGCAGCTTATTCATCATGGGGGGGCCGGACAATGAGCAGTTCTTC. This chain uses TRBV7-8 with TRBJ2-1; tentative D call: TRBD2 (7 bases). Germline V gives CDR1 SGHVS, CDR2 FQNEAQ. This CDR3 region has 17 residues. V gave up 2 bases and J gave up 5 bases, with 19 bases separating them.

This chain joins TRBV15 and TRBJ1-1; possibly TRBD1 for D (6 bases). V was clipped by 5 bases and J by 2 bases, with 12 bases between them. There are 14 residues in the CDR3. Germline CDR1 LNHNV, CDR2 YYDKDF (reference sequence). This chain's CDR3 is CATSRDTSNTEAFF. The CDR3 bases are TGTGCCACCAGCCGGGACACATCAAACACTGAAGCTTTCTTT.

This chain connects TRBV7-9 to TRBJ2-2; a possible D gene is TRBD2 (5 bases). Germline CDR1 reads SEHNR; CDR2 reads FQNEAQ (reference sequence). V was pared by 2 bases and J by 1 base, with 8 bases between. This CDR3 spans 15 amino acids. In nucleotides, the CDR3 is TGTGCCAGCAGCTTAACACGGGAGAACACCGGGGAGCTGTTTTTT. This codes for CASSLTRENTGELFF.

The rearrangement links TRBV19 to TRBJ1-2; TRBD1 agrees at 10 bases. Germline-derived CDR1 and CDR2 are LNHDA and SQIVND (reference sequence). Trimming took 1 base from V and 7 from J; bases not matched to a gene: 3. This CDR3 is built from 14 residues. CDR3: CASSIGQGAIGYTF. The CDR3 DNA is TGTGCCAGTAGTATAGGACAGGGGGCAATTGGCTACACCTTC.

The chain employs TRBV9 and TRBJ1-6; no clear D gene. The CDR3 has 14 amino acids. V was clipped by 1 base and J by 9 bases, with 11 bases between them. Germline CDR1 and CDR2: SGDLS and YYNGEE. The CDR3 sequence is CASSVLGEGSPLHF. For the CDR3, the DNA is TGTGCCAGCAGCGTACTCGGGGAGGGTTCACCCCTCCACTTT.

This rearrangement joins TRBV9 to TRBJ2-1, with 10 bases fitting TRBD2. There are 15 residues in the CDR3. Germline V gene data show CDR1 as SGDLS and CDR2 as YYNGEE. Trimming removed 0 bases from V and 8 bases from J; junction bases left unmatched: 5. The CDR3 DNA reads as TGTGCCAGCAGCGTAGAGGGGACTAGCGAGTATGAGCAGTTCTTC. This gives the protein CASSVEGTSEYEQFF.

This chain links TRBV7-3 with TRBJ1-4; D is undetermined. V was shortened by 2 bases and J by 10 bases, with 11 bases between the two germline ends. This CDR3 spans 13 amino acids. CDR1 and CDR2 (germline): SGHTA, FQGTGA. The chain's CDR3 is CASSLSEGGKLFF. DNA for the CDR3: TGTGCCAGCAGCTTATCTGAGGGCGGAAAACTGTTTTTT. Combining the CDR3 with reference TRBV7-3 and TRBJ1-4 gives the whole variable domain GAGVSQTPSNKVTEKGKYVELRCDPISGHTALYWYRQSLGQGPEFLIYFQGTGAADDSGLPNDRFFAVRPEGSVSTLKIQRTERGDSAVYLCASSLSEGGKLFFGSGTQLSVL.

The DNA for the CDR3 is TGTGCCAGCAGCCCCCGGGAGGGCGATGGCTACACCTTC. Residues: CASSPREGDGYTF. This sequence joins TRBV4-2 and TRBJ1-2; D not certain. Trimming shortened V by 4 bases and J by 6 bases, and 12 bases separated the two germline ends. Looked up from germline, CDR1 is LGHNA and CDR2 is YNFKEQ. This CDR3 comprises 13 residues.

The rearrangement joins TRBV6-6 to TRBJ1-1; no firm D call. The CDR3 is made up of 14 amino acids. With 4 bases removed from V and 0 bases from J, the gap between germline ends came to 9 bases. Germline V CDR1 and CDR2: MNHNY, SVGAGI (reference sequence). CDR3 residues: CASSLLQMNTEAFF. CDR3 DNA sequence: TGTGCCAGCAGTTTACTTCAAATGAACACTGAAGCTTTCTTT.

The J gene is TRBJ2-1, the V gene TRBV24-1; no reliable D call. Germline CDR1 and CDR2: KGHDR and SFDVKD. V lost 3 bases and J 8 bases, leaving 10 bases between the germline ends. The CDR3 runs 13 residues. The CDR3 DNA is TGTGCCACCAGTGATGTATATTTTCATGAGCAGTTCTTC. This codes for CATSDVYFHEQFF.

V and J are TRBV12-3 or TRBV12-4 and TRBJ1-1; the match to TRBD1 covers 8 bases. This CDR3 has 11 residues. J lost 8 bases, V lost 6 bases, and 2 bases had no gene match. CDR3 sequence (DNA): TGTGCCAGCAGCCGGACAGGGGAAGCTTTCTTT. It translates to CASSRTGEAFF.

The DNA for the CDR3 is TGTGCCAGCAGCGACGGACAGGGATTTTCCTACGAGCAGTACTTC. It encodes CASSDGQGFSYEQYF. The chain uses TRBV9 and TRBJ2-7, with 8 bases that match TRBD1. The length of the CDR3 is 15 residues. In germline, CDR1 is SGDLS, CDR2 YYNGEE. V lost 3 bases to trimming and J lost 1 base; unmatched junction nucleotides: 6.

The chain recombines TRBV29-1 with TRBJ1-2, with 7 bases fitting TRBD1. V trimming: 3 bases; J trimming: 6 bases; junction bases outside the gene matches: 10. The CDR3 is 14 amino acids. The germline V gene encodes CDR1 SQVTM and CDR2 ANQGSEA. The chain's CDR3 is CSVEGARGIHGYTF. In DNA form, the CDR3 reads TGCAGCGTTGAGGGCGCCAGGGGGATCCATGGCTACACCTTC.

V usage is TRBV2 and J usage is TRBJ2-2; TRBD2 agrees at 10 bases. The length of the CDR3 is 16 residues. V was pared by 6 bases and J by 7 bases, with 11 bases of the junction left unmatched. Germline loops: CDR1 SNHLY, CDR2 FYNNEI. The CDR3 reads CASRIKRGGSGGELFF. The CDR3 region has the DNA TGTGCCAGCAGAATAAAGCGGGGGGGCTCCGGCGGGGAGCTGTTTTTT.

This chain uses TRBV7-3 with TRBJ2-7, with 14 bases identical to TRBD2. Germline CDR1 SGHTA, CDR2 FQGTGA. The junction had 2 bases not matched to a gene; V was cut back by 4 bases and J by 0 bases. This CDR3 has 16 amino acids. DNA of the CDR3: TGTGCCAGCAGCTCCGGACTAGCGGGGGGCTCCTACGAGCAGTACTTC. Translation gives CASSSGLAGGSYEQYF. Combining the CDR3 with reference TRBV7-3 and TRBJ2-7 gives the whole variable domain GAGVSQTPSNKVTEKGKYVELRCDPISGHTALYWYRQSLGQGPEFLIYFQGTGAADDSGLPNDRFFAVRPEGSVSTLKIQRTERGDSAVYLCASSSGLAGGSYEQYFGPGTRLTVT.

This chain connects TRBV7-2 to TRBJ1-2; perhaps TRBD1 as D (5 bases). The V end was cut by 3 bases, the J end by 4 bases, with 6 bases between. Per the germline V gene, CDR1 is SGHTA and CDR2 is FQGNSA. The CDR3 is 12 residues long. The CDR3: CASSFDSYGYTF. DNA of the CDR3: TGTGCCAGCAGCTTCGACAGCTATGGCTACACCTTC.

This chain joins TRBV28 and TRBJ1-5, with D maybe TRBD1 (5 bases). Trimming cost V 3 bases and J 6 bases, with 12 bases left between them. The CDR3 loop spans 14 amino acids. Per the germline V gene, CDR1 is MDHEN and CDR2 is SYDVKM. CDR3 amino acids: CASSLAGNIQPQHF. The CDR3 coding sequence is TGTGCCAGCAGTTTGGCAGGGAATATTCAGCCCCAGCATTTT.

The chain joins TRBV29-1 to TRBJ2-3; D is perhaps TRBD1 (6 bases). Germline loops: CDR1 SQVTM, CDR2 ANQGSEA. V lost 3 bases and J 5 bases, leaving 12 bases between the germline ends. The CDR3 loop spans 13 amino acids. CDR3 coding DNA: TGCAGCGTTGATGCGCCAGGGGTAGATACGCAGTATTTT. Translating gives CSVDAPGVDTQYF.

This clone came up once. The chain uses TRBV5-5 and TRBJ1-1; D is unresolved. V was clipped by 4 bases and J by 3 bases, with 13 bases between them. The CDR3 runs to 14 residues. The germline CDR1 and CDR2 sequences are SGHKS and YYEKEE (reference sequence). The CDR3 DNA follows: TGTGCCAGCAGCCACGAGGTTTGGGACACTGAAGCTTTCTTT. Its translation: CASSHEVWDTEAFF.